This T cell receptor (beta chain) emerged from a study of blood T cells in healthy people across ages. For the second PCR, which ran for about 7 to 11 cycles, a sample-barcoded 5' primer and a J-beta primer mix were used. One entry per CDR3 protein, called by TCRdb with MiXCR from the 5' RACE reads. Of about 1.4 million distinct CDR3 sequences listed, 59% are singletons. Germline V gene sequence: CDR1 SGHTA, CDR2 FQGNSA. The CDR3 loop spans 11 amino acids. The study isolated at least 6.5 million PBMCs from each sample. Points on this clonotype: An end of the junction does not agree with germline; a read error may underlie this.

The sequencing input was blood. This TCR derives from a man aged 18 to 35 in good health. The gene calls are TRBV7-2 and TRBJ2-5, with no clear D. The CDR3 sequence is CAGSFLGVQYF. Here the CDR3 DNA reads TGTGCCGGCAGCTTTCTTGGGGTGCAGTACTTC.